Presented here are 19 T cell receptor beta chains from one specimen sequenced in a study of early stage breast cancer tumors. The data were produced by immunoSEQ multiplex PCR, yet TCRdb's version contains in-frame clones alone and is incomplete. The sample records approximately 8,000 clones, approximately 60% being singletons. The source material was breast tumor tissue. The receptor set was obtained from a person aged 70 to 85 with breast cancer.

The rearrangement joins TRBV5-4 to TRBJ2-3; 7 bases agree with TRBD1. V gave up 0 bases and J gave up 6 bases; unmatched junction bases: 7. The V gene's germline CDR1 is SGHNT and CDR2 YYREEE (reference sequence). The CDR3 covers 15 residues. CDR3 protein: CASSLEKGAFDTQYF. The DNA of the CDR3 is TGTGCCAGCAGCTTGGAAAAGGGGGCGTTTGATACGCAGTATTTT.

The chain couples TRBV29-1 to TRBJ2-2; D perhaps matches TRBD1 (6 bases). V was pared by 5 bases and J by 3 bases, with 10 bases between. Germline V lookup: CDR1 SQVTM, CDR2 ANQGSEA. The CDR3 has 13 residues. CDR3 DNA sequence: TGCAGCGTTCTGGGGGCGGACACCGGGGAGCTGTTTTTT. It specifies CSVLGADTGELFF.

The chain has TRBV6-1 and TRBJ2-2, with TRBD2 matching over 11 bases. The germline V gene has CDR1 MNHNS and CDR2 SASEGT. The junction had 4 bases not matched to a gene; V was cut back by 4 bases and J by 3 bases. This CDR3 has 16 residues. Here the CDR3 reads CASSGASGGYTGELFF. The CDR3 DNA reads TGTGCCAGCAGTGGGGCTAGCGGGGGGTACACCGGGGAGCTGTTTTTT.

The chain employs TRBV10-3 and TRBJ2-2; D is perhaps TRBD1 (6 bases). V was clipped by 8 bases and J by 1 base, with 11 bases between them. The CDR3 totals 14 residues. The V gene's germline CDR1 is ENHRY and CDR2 SYGVKD. CDR3 nucleotide sequence: TGTGCCATCCAACCGGGACAGAACACCGGGGAGCTGTTTTTT. It encodes CAIQPGQNTGELFF.

The chain couples TRBV30 to TRBJ2-5, with 16 bases identical to TRBD2. CDR3 size: 15 residues. The germline CDR1 and CDR2 sequences are GTSNPN and SVGIG (reference sequence). Trimming took 5 bases from V and 5 from J; bases not matched to a gene: 5. CDR3 in amino acids: CAWEGLAGGRETQYF. The DNA for the CDR3 is TGTGCCTGGGAGGGACTAGCGGGGGGGCGGGAGACCCAGTACTTC.

The chain recombines TRBV18 with TRBJ2-3; maybe TRBD2 (5 bases). Looked up from germline, CDR1 is KGHSH and CDR2 is LQKENI. Trimming removed 2 bases at V and 0 bases at J, with 9 bases between. The CDR3 is made up of 15 amino acids. This CDR3 is CASSPSSGSTDTQYF. CDR3 bases: TGTGCCAGCTCACCAAGCAGCGGAAGCACAGATACGCAGTATTTT. Supplemented by reference TRBV18 and TRBJ2-3, the full variable domain reads NAGVMQNPRHLVRRRGQEARLRCSPMKGHSHVYWYRQLPEEGLKFMVYLQKENIIDESGMPKERFSAEFPKEGPSILRIQQVVRGDSAAYFCASSPSSGSTDTQYFGPGTRLTVL.

The chain joins TRBV15 to TRBJ1-5; no firm D call. Trimming took 2 bases from V and 5 from J, leaving 7 bases between them. This CDR3 is built from 13 residues. Per germline, CDR1 LNHNV and CDR2 YYDKDF (reference sequence). CDR3 coding DNA: TGTGCCACCAGCAGACAGGTCGATCAGCCCCAGCATTTT. It codes for CATSRQVDQPQHF.

In this sample, this clone turned up once. The genes are TRBV29-1 and TRBJ2-2, with D perhaps matching TRBD1 (6 bases). This CDR3 has 11 residues. CDR1 and CDR2 (germline): SQVTM, ANQGSEA. The V end lost 6 bases, the J end lost 6 bases, and 8 bases lay between the germline ends. CDR3 bases: TGCAGCGTAGGGGGTCCCGGGGAGCTGTTTTTT. Translating it yields CSVGGPGELFF.

This chain uses TRBV29-1 with TRBJ1-5; tentative D call: TRBD1 (5 bases). The CDR3 loop spans 13 amino acids. CDR1 and CDR2 (germline): SQVTM, ANQGSEA. The V and J ends lost 2 bases and 6 bases respectively, with 11 bases between them. DNA for the CDR3: TGCAGCGTTGAAATAGGGGCAGGTCAGCCCCAGCATTTT. The encoded protein is CSVEIGAGQPQHF.

This clone showed up just once. The chain carries TRBV11-3 and TRBJ1-1, with D possibly being TRBD1 (5 bases). Per germline, CDR1 SGHNT and CDR2 YENEEA. CDR3 size: 16 residues. V lost 4 bases and J 0 bases, leaving 15 bases between the germline ends. The CDR3 sequence is CASSYLGGRMNTEAFF. The DNA for the CDR3 is TGTGCCAGCAGCTATCTCGGGGGACGGATGAACACTGAAGCTTTCTTT.

This chain joins TRBV7-3 and TRBJ1-2; 8 positions agree with TRBD1. J lost 7 bases, V lost 3 bases, and 7 bases had no gene match. Germline V gene sequence: CDR1 SGHTA, CDR2 FQGTGA. The CDR3 totals 14 residues. Here the CDR3 DNA reads TGTGCCAGCAGCTTTACGACAGGGGTGGGTGGCTACACCTTC. Translating it yields CASSFTTGVGGYTF. The complete variable domain, with remaining parts taken from reference TRBV7-3 and TRBJ1-2, reads GAGVSQTPSNKVTEKGKYVELRCDPISGHTALYWYRQSLGQGPEFLIYFQGTGAADDSGLPNDRFFAVRPEGSVSTLKIQRTERGDSAVYLCASSFTTGVGGYTFGSGTRLTVV.

V usage is TRBV7-2 and J usage is TRBJ1-1, with a weak D call TRBD1 (6 bases). This CDR3 has 11 amino acids. The germline V and J ends were trimmed by 4 bases and 10 bases, with 10 bases remaining between them. CDR1 is SGHTA and CDR2 is FQGNSA in the germline V gene. CDR3 in amino acids: CASSSTGRAFF. CDR3 in DNA: TGTGCCAGCAGCTCAACAGGGAGAGCTTTCTTT.

Turning to this clone: The CDR3 does not end in the conserved phenylalanine or tryptophan, so this is likely a read error. It is unclear where the CDR3 begins or ends on the DNA, so no DNA is shown, and the CDR3 is as TCRdb lists it. The chain couples TRBV21-1 to TRBJ2-7; no DNA check was done on the table's D call, TRBD2. TRBV21-1 is deemed a pseudogene. The CDR3 is made up of 15 amino acids, end residues included. CDR3 protein: CASSKGLGERYEQYL.

The chain employs TRBV18 and TRBJ1-4; D is ambiguous. Germline values: CDR1 KGHSH, CDR2 LQKENI. There are 14 residues in the CDR3. V dropped 3 bases and J dropped 7 bases, with 12 bases sitting between them. The CDR3 region has the DNA TGTGCCAGCTCACCCCCGACCGAGCGTGAAAAACTGTTTTTT. Amino acids: CASSPPTEREKLFF.

The chain joins TRBV9 to TRBJ2-7, with a weak D call TRBD1 (5 bases). The CDR3 loop spans 16 amino acids. Germline V gene lookup returns CDR1 SGDLS and CDR2 YYNGEE. Trimming took off 4 bases at V and 3 bases at J, with 20 bases between the two ends. CDR3 region: CASSQDFGHLIYEQYF. As DNA, the CDR3 is TGTGCCAGCAGCCAAGATTTTGGACACCTGATCTACGAGCAGTACTTC.

This clone turned up a few times. The chain has TRBV18 and TRBJ1-3, with a weak D call TRBD1 (5 bases). The CDR3 length is 13 residues. Germline V lookup: CDR1 KGHSH, CDR2 LQKENI. The ends were cut back, 11 bases at V and 4 bases at J, with 15 bases in the middle. The CDR3 coding sequence is TGTGCCTCCCGACGGGGGACGGGAAACACCATATATTTT. It yields the protein CASRRGTGNTIYF. Looking up the rest from reference TRBV18 and TRBJ1-3 gives the full variable domain: NAGVMQNPRHLVRRRGQEARLRCSPMKGHSHVYWYRQLPEEGLKFMVYLQKENIIDESGMPKERFSAEFPKEGPSILRIQQVVRGDSAAYFCASRRGTGNTIYFGEGSWLTVV.

This clone has more than one count but fewer than ten. The gene calls are TRBV27 and TRBJ1-1, with 7 positions matching TRBD1. The CDR3 sequence is 15 residues long. Trimming took 4 bases from V and 2 from J; bases not matched to a gene: 7. Germline V lookup: CDR1 MNHEY, CDR2 SMNVEV (reference sequence). The CDR3 bases are TGTGCCAGCAGTTCGCGGACAGGACTCAACACTGAAGCTTTCTTT. Its protein product is CASSSRTGLNTEAFF.

The rearrangement joins TRBV19 to TRBJ1-1; 9 nucleotides align to TRBD1. Germline V gene sequence: CDR1 LNHDA, CDR2 SQIVND (reference sequence). The CDR3 sequence is 14 residues long. V lost 6 bases, J lost 6 bases, and 8 bases stayed unmatched. Written as DNA, the CDR3 is TGTGCCAGTAGAGAAGACAGGGGGTTGTCTGAAGCTTTCTTT. It translates to CASREDRGLSEAFF.

This sequence joins TRBV18 and TRBJ2-7; D uncertain. V lost 2 bases, J lost 6 bases, and 8 bases lay in between. The CDR3 runs to 12 residues. Germline V gene sequence: CDR1 KGHSH, CDR2 LQKENI. CDR3 loop: CASSPSTLEQYF. CDR3 bases: TGTGCCAGCTCACCATCGACACTCGAGCAGTACTTC.